Below are 30 T cell receptor beta chains sequenced from a single sample in a study of T cell responses to AZD1222 COVID-19 vaccine. Profiling relied on immunoSEQ multiplex PCR, and the TCRdb table lists in-frame clones only, not all of them. The sample carries fewer than 200,000 clones, approximately 92% recorded once. The sequenced sample was peripheral blood, obtained on day 0 of AZD1222 vaccination. Every receptor here comes from an adult in good health.

This rearrangement joins TRBV28 to TRBJ1-4; 7 bases agree with TRBD1. The trim removed 5 bases at V and 3 bases at J, leaving 6 bases unmatched. Germline V gene data show CDR1 as MDHEN and CDR2 as SYDVKM. CDR3 length: 15 amino acids. CDR3: CASSQGGVSNEKLFF. Written as DNA, the CDR3 is TGTGCCAGCAGTCAGGGGGGGGTATCTAATGAAAAACTGTTTTTT.

This clone appeared once. V usage is TRBV6-5 and J usage is TRBJ1-1; D gene uncertain. Germline V gene sequence: CDR1 MNHEY, CDR2 SVGAGI. The CDR3 extends over 15 amino acids. V dropped 0 bases and J dropped 5 bases, with 13 bases sitting between them. Here the CDR3 DNA reads TGTGCCAGCAGTTACTCGGGCAGGAGAGAGACTGAAGCTTTCTTT. This translates into CASSYSGRRETEAFF.

The chain joins TRBV5-1 to TRBJ2-7, with a tentative D call TRBD2 (5 bases). The CDR3 has 15 amino acids. Per the germline V gene, CDR1 is SGHRS and CDR2 is YFSETQ. Trimming pared 1 base from V and 0 bases from J, leaving 11 bases between. The CDR3 nucleotides read TGCGCCAGCAGCTTGAATTGGGAGAGCTCCTACGAGCAGTACTTC. This gives the protein CASSLNWESSYEQYF.

The CDR3, as DNA: TGCGCCAGCAGCCAAGATTCAATCTACGAGCAGTACTTC. Protein sequence: CASSQDSIYEQYF. The chain links TRBV4-1 to TRBJ2-7; D unresolved. CDR1 MGHRA and CDR2 YSYEKL come from the germline V gene. The V and J ends lost 0 bases and 3 bases respectively, with 6 bases between them. The CDR3 has 13 residues.

This chain uses TRBV7-9 with TRBJ1-1; no clear D. The CDR3 has 20 amino acids. V dropped 5 bases and J dropped 0 bases, with 28 bases sitting between them. Germline V gene sequence: CDR1 SEHNR, CDR2 FQNEAQ (reference sequence). The CDR3 loop is CASSKQWRPVYGSLNTEAFF. CDR3 in DNA: TGTGCCAGCAGCAAACAGTGGAGACCGGTCTATGGTTCTTTGAACACTGAAGCTTTCTTT.

The V and J genes are TRBV5-4 and TRBJ1-4, with TRBD1 identical over 7 bases. Germline V gene sequence: CDR1 SGHNT, CDR2 YYREEE (reference sequence). V shed 4 bases, J shed 7 bases, and the junction held 7 bases outside the gene matches. The CDR3 length is 14 residues. The CDR3 sequence: CASSAQGTLEKLFF. CDR3 sequence (DNA): TGTGCCAGCAGCGCACAGGGGACTCTTGAAAAACTGTTTTTT.

This clone was detected only once. The chain uses TRBV19 and TRBJ1-1; 7 nucleotides align to TRBD1. Losses at the gene ends were 11 bases for V and 4 bases for J; bases not matched to a gene: 13. The germline V gene has CDR1 LNHDA and CDR2 SQIVND (reference sequence). This CDR3 has 14 amino acids. CDR3 residues: CAASAQGPGTEAFF. The CDR3 nucleotides are TGTGCCGCCTCGGCACAGGGGCCGGGCACTGAAGCTTTCTTT.

The chain is built from TRBV3-1 (or the pseudogene TRBV3-2) and TRBJ1-1, with D hard to call. V was trimmed by 4 bases and J by 3 bases, leaving 15 bases between them. There are 15 residues in the CDR3. Germline V gene sequence: CDR1 LGHDT, CDR2 YNNKEL (reference sequence). CDR3 loop: CASSPTAGRDTEAFF. CDR3 coding DNA: TGTGCCAGCAGCCCGACCGCCGGGAGGGACACTGAAGCTTTCTTT.

The genes are TRBV5-8 and TRBJ2-7; tentatively, D is TRBD1 (6 bases). CDR3 length equals 12 residues. Per the germline V gene, CDR1 is SGHTS and CDR2 is YDEGEE. The V end was cut by 2 bases, the J end by 4 bases, with 7 bases between. CDR3 coding DNA: TGTGCCAGCAGCTTACAGGGTTACGAGCAGTACTTC. This gives the protein CASSLQGYEQYF.

The rearrangement uses TRBV6-5 and TRBJ2-7; 8 bases fit TRBD1. V dropped 6 bases and J dropped 3; count of bases not matched to a gene: 7. Germline V gene sequence: CDR1 MNHEY, CDR2 SVGAGI. The CDR3 extends over 14 amino acids. CDR3 in DNA: TGTGCCAGCAGATTCGGACAGGGAGGCTACGAGCAGTACTTC. It codes for CASRFGQGGYEQYF.

J is TRBJ2-1 and V is TRBV9, with 13 bases that match TRBD2. The CDR3 contains 17 residues. Germline values: CDR1 SGDLS, CDR2 YYNGEE. V shed 3 bases, J shed 1 base, and the junction held 4 bases outside the gene matches. In nucleotides, the CDR3 is TGTGCCAGCAGCGGACGGGGACTAGCGGGGTCCTACAATGAGCAGTTCTTC. Encoded protein: CASSGRGLAGSYNEQFF.

The V call is TRBV6-5, the J call TRBJ1-2, with D tentatively TRBD1 (6 bases). Trimming shortened V by 4 bases and J by 5 bases, and 8 bases separated the two germline ends. The CDR3 is 12 amino acids. In germline, CDR1 is MNHEY, CDR2 SVGAGI. In DNA form, the CDR3 reads TGTGCCAGCAGTTTACAGGGTTATGGCTACACCTTC. This codes for CASSLQGYGYTF.

The gene calls are TRBV27 and TRBJ1-5, with TRBD1 as a possible D gene (5 bases). The CDR3 length is 13 residues. V lost 6 bases and J 2 bases, leaving 8 bases between the germline ends. Germline V gene sequence: CDR1 MNHEY, CDR2 SMNVEV (reference sequence). CDR3 coding DNA: TGTGCCAGCAGAAGAGGGGGCAATCAGCCCCAGCATTTT. Its protein is CASRRGGNQPQHF.

The chain combines TRBV5-1 with TRBJ2-1; 8 bases match TRBD2. The V gene's germline CDR1 is SGHRS and CDR2 YFSETQ. V lost 4 bases, J lost 0 bases, and 12 bases stayed unmatched. The CDR3 is 18 residues long. The CDR3 nucleotides are TGCGCCAGCAGCCATGCCGTAGCGGGAACTAGCTCCTACAATGAGCAGTTCTTC. Residues: CASSHAVAGTSSYNEQFF.

This clone was counted a single time. The chain links TRBV2 to TRBJ2-2, with a tentative D call TRBD1 (6 bases). The germline V gene encodes CDR1 SNHLY and CDR2 FYNNEI. CDR3 length equals 13 residues. Trimming took off 7 bases at V and 4 bases at J, with 10 bases between the two ends. CDR3 in DNA: TGTGCCAGCACGTTACAGGGCACCGGGGAGCTGTTTTTT. Its translation is CASTLQGTGELFF.

The chain links TRBV21-1 to TRBJ1-5. TRBV21-1 is tagged as a pseudogene. CDR3 length equals 16 residues. The DNA for the CDR3 is TGTGCCAGCGTTCGGACCGCTCGCTATAGCAATCAGCCCCAGCATTTT. It specifies CASVRTARYSNQPQHF.

The rearrangement links TRBV6-5 to TRBJ2-2; D is possibly TRBD1 or TRBD2 (6 bases each). Trimming cost V 5 bases and J 0 bases, with 10 bases left between them. CDR1 and CDR2 (germline): MNHEY, SVGAGI. The CDR3 runs to 15 residues. The CDR3 coding sequence is TGTGCCAGCAGTCTAGGGGGGTCGAACACCGGGGAGCTGTTTTTT. Translation: CASSLGGSNTGELFF.

The rearrangement uses TRBV6-2 or TRBV6-3 and TRBJ1-2, with D hard to call. Trimming pared 2 bases from V and 2 bases from J, leaving 15 bases between. The germline V gene has CDR1 MNHEY and CDR2 SVGEGT. The CDR3 is 16 residues long. The CDR3 region has the DNA TGTGCCAGCAGTTACGGATGGGGAGGCCCCAACTATGGCTACACCTTC. Amino acids: CASSYGWGGPNYGYTF.

The genes are TRBV6-5 and TRBJ1-2; D is perhaps TRBD1 (6 bases). V lost 9 bases, J lost 4 bases, and 15 bases lay in between. The germline gives CDR1 MNHEY, CDR2 SVGAGI. The CDR3 has 13 amino acids. In DNA, the CDR3 is TGTGCCAGTAGACCAGGGGTTGCCTATGGCTACACCTTC. Residues: CASRPGVAYGYTF.

J is TRBJ2-7 and V is TRBV27; 7 nucleotides agree with TRBD1. Germline trimming cut 3 bases from V and 5 bases from J; bases unmatched to any gene: 7. Per the germline V gene, CDR1 is MNHEY and CDR2 is SMNVEV (reference sequence). CDR3 length: 14 amino acids. The CDR3: CASSFTTGQHEQYF. The CDR3 nucleotides read TGTGCCAGCAGTTTCACGACAGGGCAGCACGAGCAGTACTTC.

This clone appeared once. The gene calls are TRBV5-6 and TRBJ2-4; a possible D gene is TRBD1 (7 bases). With 4 bases removed from V and 3 bases from J, the gap between germline ends came to 23 bases. Germline assignment: CDR1 SGHDT and CDR2 YYEEEE. This CDR3 has 18 residues. CDR3 coding DNA: TGTGCCAGCAGCCCTTGGGAGGACAGGTGGCGTGGCAAAAACATTCAGTACTTC. Translated: CASSPWEDRWRGKNIQYF.

This chain uses TRBV9 with TRBJ1-6, with 9 bases lining up with TRBD1. V dropped 7 bases and J dropped 8; count of bases not matched to a gene: 10. CDR1 SGDLS and CDR2 YYNGEE come from the germline V gene. CDR3 length: 15 amino acids. The CDR3 spells CASRKGTGPDSPLHF. Here the CDR3 DNA reads TGTGCCAGCCGGAAGGGGACAGGGCCGGATTCACCCCTCCACTTT.

This chain uses TRBV25-1 with TRBJ1-3; tentatively, D is TRBD1 (5 bases). This CDR3 has 13 amino acids. CDR1 and CDR2 from the germline V gene are MGHDK and SYGVNS. The V gene lost 8 bases and the J gene lost 2 bases, with 10 bases spanning the gap. This chain's CDR3 is CASGGITGNTIYF. The CDR3 nucleotides read TGTGCCAGCGGGGGAATAACTGGAAACACCATATATTTT.

The rearrangement links TRBV2 to TRBJ2-1; possible D gene TRBD2, 7 bases. V was shortened by 0 bases and J by 5 bases, with 14 bases between the two germline ends. The CDR3 is made up of 16 amino acids. CDR1 SNHLY and CDR2 FYNNEI come from the germline V gene. The CDR3 loop reads CASSEALGGAHNEQFF. CDR3 in DNA: TGTGCCAGCAGTGAAGCGCTTGGGGGGGCCCACAATGAGCAGTTCTTC.

The rearrangement joins TRBV12-2 to TRBJ1-2; TRBD1, as called in the table, went unchecked against the DNA. TRBV12-2 is designated a pseudogene. This CDR3 comprises 13 residues. The CDR3 loop reads CASRPTGSNGYTF. In DNA, the CDR3 is TGTGCAAGTCGCCCGACAGGGAGTAATGGCTACACCTTC.

The CDR3 loop reads CASIGQGAGYTF. CDR3 DNA: TGTGCCAGCATCGGACAGGGGGCCGGCTACACCTTC. The chain is built from TRBV6-5 and TRBJ1-2, with 11 bases that match TRBD1. J lost 8 bases, V lost 7 bases, and 3 bases had no gene match. The CDR3 spans 12 residues. CDR1 is MNHEY and CDR2 is SVGAGI in the germline V gene.

This clone was seen a handful of times. In DNA, the CDR3 is TGCGCCAGCAGTCAATCGCCGGACAGGGGAACTGGAAACACCATATATTTT. This encodes CASSQSPDRGTGNTIYF. The gene calls are TRBV23-1 and TRBJ1-3, with 9 bases aligning to TRBD1. TRBV23-1 is treated as an ORF (open reading frame) with a function not yet certain. The V gene end was trimmed by 0 bases and the J gene end by 2 bases; junction bases not matched to a gene: 5. This CDR3 has 17 residues.

V is TRBV24-1 and J is TRBJ2-7; D unresolved. CDR1 is KGHDR, CDR2 SFDVKD, per germline. V dropped 2 bases and J dropped 7 bases, with 5 bases sitting between them. The CDR3 is 11 residues long. The CDR3 reads CATSDWEEQYF. The CDR3 region has the DNA TGTGCCACCAGTGATTGGGAAGAGCAGTACTTC.

The chain joins TRBV20-1 to TRBJ2-3; no definite D call. Between the trimmed V and J ends, which lost 6 bases and 6 bases, there was a span of 13 bases. The CDR3 runs to 12 residues. Germline V lookup: CDR1 DFQATT, CDR2 SNEGSKA (reference sequence). CDR3 in DNA: TGCAGTGCCAGTTACCGGTTGGATACGCAGTATTTT. Its protein is CSASYRLDTQYF.

Only a few counts were recorded for this clone. The chain uses TRBV3-1 (or the pseudogene TRBV3-2) and TRBJ2-7; weak D call: TRBD2 (6 bases). The germline gives CDR1 LGHDT, CDR2 YNNKEL (reference sequence). V was trimmed by 3 bases and J by 1 base, leaving 7 bases between them. This CDR3 has 13 amino acids. The CDR3 spells CASSHGTSYEQYF. CDR3 DNA sequence: TGTGCCAGCAGCCATGGGACTTCCTACGAGCAGTACTTC.